This entry is about one T cell receptor (beta chain). Using immunoSEQ multiplex PCR, the repertoire was profiled, and TCRdb retains in-frame clones only, with some absent. The repertoire holds some 200,000 clones, with about 80% as singletons. The donors were in the 120-subject validation cohort; that cohort was separate from the approximately 700-subject first cohort. Germline V gene lookup returns CDR1 MNHNS and CDR2 SASEGT. The length of the CDR3 is 18 residues. V dropped 3 bases and J dropped 0; count of bases not matched to a gene: 4. The sample is drawn from a study of cytomegalovirus exposure and HLA in healthy donors.

The chain carries TRBV6-1 and TRBJ2-5; 16 nucleotides match TRBD2. This TCR was sampled from a woman aged 18-35 years in good health and CMV-seropositive. Specimen: PBMCs. CDR3 sequence reads: CASSEGLAGGLNQETQYF. The CDR3 DNA follows: TGTGCCAGCAGTGAGGGACTAGCGGGGGGGTTAAACCAAGAGACCCAGTACTTC.